Only one count was recorded for the clone carrying this T cell receptor beta chain. Authors' methods: Reference gene primers were amplified, and this amplification served to estimate nucleated cell counts. Data came from immunoSEQ multiplex PCR; TCRdb stores just in-frame clones and leaves some out. V and J calls and clone size are copied from that table; D and trimming were computed from the DNA. Of over 450,000 clones detected, about 91% appear once; the ten largest clones hold around 0.92%. This specimen comes from a study of blood T cell repertoires in COVID-19. Overall study context: Sites in the United States, Italy and Spain provided acute and convalescent COVID-19 samples. T cells, B-cell-depleted T cells, or PBMCs supplied cDNA or gDNA.

The V segment lost 5 bases and the J segment 6 bases; nucleotides outside the gene matches: 5. CDR3 size: 14 residues. CDR1 is SNHLY, CDR2 FYNNEI, per germline. Enrollment of patients from Seattle took place during active infection, with longitudinal follow-up. The origin of this receptor is a man aged 18-30 years with COVID-19, enrolled during active disease. The chain recombines TRBV2 with TRBJ1-5; 9 positions match TRBD1. The sequenced sample was peripheral blood. CDR3 loop: CASSPDRGSQPQHF. As DNA, the CDR3 is TGTGCCAGCAGTCCAGACAGGGGGAGTCAGCCCCAGCATTTT.